The entry that follows covers one T cell receptor (beta chain) sequence. The data originate from a study of cytomegalovirus exposure and HLA in healthy donors. V gave up 0 bases and J gave up 0 bases, with 15 bases separating them. This CDR3 region has 19 residues. The germline CDR1 and CDR2 sequences are KGHSH and LQKENI. The PCR ran on 60 Vbeta and 13 Jbeta primers. Per the study methods: Tens of millions of unique TCR beta chains, around 11 million of them shared, were counted by a later analysis. Sequenced by immunoSEQ multiplex PCR; TCRdb stores in-frame clones only, minus some. That table is the source of V, J and clone size, and D and trimming were worked out from the DNA. Of some 90,000 clones in the sample, 76% were seen once.

The sample was PBMCs. The rearrangement joins TRBV18 to TRBJ1-6; D is possibly TRBD1 (6 bases). The source of this sequence is a man between 40 and 49 years old in good health and CMV-seronegative. This chain's CDR3 is CASSPPNRDLSSYNSPLHF. The DNA for the CDR3 is TGTGCCAGCTCACCACCGAACAGGGACCTGAGCTCCTATAATTCACCCCTCCACTTT.